This T cell receptor beta chain derives from a study of identical twins. V was cut by 6 bases and J by 5 bases, with 16 bases left in between. This CDR3 region has 14 residues. TCRdb recomputed calls from the 5' RACE reads with MiXCR, one row per CDR3 protein. The sample carries hundreds of thousands of distinct CDR3 sequences, 21% recorded once. These data also formed part of another study, on T cells expressing NK-cell markers. That paper notes: Beta-chain profiling covered CD3+CD56+NKG2C+, CD3+CD56+NKG2C- and CD3+CD56-NKG2C+ sorted subsets.

This TCR derives from a woman younger than 30 in good health. The chain employs TRBV12-3 or TRBV12-4 and TRBJ1-1; TRBD1 is a possible D gene (6 bases). Sequences were obtained from PBMCs. This CDR3 is CASRPITGRTEAFF. As DNA, the CDR3 is TGTGCCAGCAGACCAATAACAGGGAGGACTGAAGCTTTCTTT.